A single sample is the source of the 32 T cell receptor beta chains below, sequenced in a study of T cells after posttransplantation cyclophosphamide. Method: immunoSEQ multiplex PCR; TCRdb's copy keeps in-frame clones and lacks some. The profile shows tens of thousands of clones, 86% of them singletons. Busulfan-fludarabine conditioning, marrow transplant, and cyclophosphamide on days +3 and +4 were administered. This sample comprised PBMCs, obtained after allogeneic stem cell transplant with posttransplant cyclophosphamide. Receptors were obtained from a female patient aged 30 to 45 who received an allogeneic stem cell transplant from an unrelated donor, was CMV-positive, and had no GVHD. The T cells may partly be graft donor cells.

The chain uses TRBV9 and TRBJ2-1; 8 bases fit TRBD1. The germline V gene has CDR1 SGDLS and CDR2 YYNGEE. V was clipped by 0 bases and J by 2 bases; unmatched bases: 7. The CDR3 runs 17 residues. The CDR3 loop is CASSVGKDREPYNEQFF. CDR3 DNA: TGTGCCAGCAGCGTAGGGAAGGACAGGGAACCCTACAATGAGCAGTTCTTC.

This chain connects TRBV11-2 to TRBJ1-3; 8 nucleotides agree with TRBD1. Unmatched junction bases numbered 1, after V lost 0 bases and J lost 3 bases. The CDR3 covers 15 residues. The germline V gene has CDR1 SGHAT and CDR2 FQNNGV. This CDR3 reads CASSLDRGLGNTIYF. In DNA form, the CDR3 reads TGTGCCAGCAGCTTAGACAGGGGGCTTGGAAACACCATATATTTT.

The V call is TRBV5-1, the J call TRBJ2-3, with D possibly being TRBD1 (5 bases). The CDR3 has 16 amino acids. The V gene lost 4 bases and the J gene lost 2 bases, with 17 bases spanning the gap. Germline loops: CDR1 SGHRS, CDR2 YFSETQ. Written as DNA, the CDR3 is TGCGCCAGCAGCCCGAATGCAGGGCCATCCACAGATACGCAGTATTTT. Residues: CASSPNAGPSTDTQYF.

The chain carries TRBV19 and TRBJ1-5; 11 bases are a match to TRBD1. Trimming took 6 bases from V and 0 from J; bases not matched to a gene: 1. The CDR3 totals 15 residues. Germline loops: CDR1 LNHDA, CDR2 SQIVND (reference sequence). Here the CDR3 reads CASRDRGPSNQPQHF. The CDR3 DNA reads TGTGCCAGTAGGGACAGGGGGCCTAGCAATCAGCCCCAGCATTTT.

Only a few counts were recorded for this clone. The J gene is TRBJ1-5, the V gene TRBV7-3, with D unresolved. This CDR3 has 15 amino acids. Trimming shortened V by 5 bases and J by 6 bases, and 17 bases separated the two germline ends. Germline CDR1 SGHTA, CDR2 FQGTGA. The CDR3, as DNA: TGTGCCAGCAGCCCGACGAGTCCAACGGGTCAGCCCCAGCATTTT. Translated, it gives CASSPTSPTGQPQHF.

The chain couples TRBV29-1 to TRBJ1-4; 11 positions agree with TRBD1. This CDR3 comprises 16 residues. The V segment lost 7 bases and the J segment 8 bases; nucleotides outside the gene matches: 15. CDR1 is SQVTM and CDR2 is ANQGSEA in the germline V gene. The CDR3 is CSAGQGGKEPQEKLFF. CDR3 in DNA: TGCAGCGCGGGACAGGGGGGCAAGGAACCCCAAGAAAAACTGTTTTTT.

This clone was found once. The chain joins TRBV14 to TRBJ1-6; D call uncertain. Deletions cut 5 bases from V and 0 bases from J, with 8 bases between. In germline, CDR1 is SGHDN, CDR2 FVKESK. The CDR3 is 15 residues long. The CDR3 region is CASSDIGSYNSPLHF. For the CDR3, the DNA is TGTGCCAGCAGCGACATCGGCTCCTATAATTCACCCCTCCACTTT. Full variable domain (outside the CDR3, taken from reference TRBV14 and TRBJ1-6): EAGVTQFPSHSVIEKGQTVTLRCDPISGHDNLYWYRRVMGKEIKFLLHFVKESKQDESGMPNNRFLAERTGGTYSTLKVQPAELEDSGVYFCASSDIGSYNSPLHFGNGTRLTVT.

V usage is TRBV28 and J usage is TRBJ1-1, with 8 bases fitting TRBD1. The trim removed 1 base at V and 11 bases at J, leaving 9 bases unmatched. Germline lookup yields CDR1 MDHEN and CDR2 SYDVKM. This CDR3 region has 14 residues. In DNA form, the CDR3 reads TGTGCCAGCAGTTTATCGGGACAGGTCGAGTGGGCTTTCTTT. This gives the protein CASSLSGQVEWAFF.

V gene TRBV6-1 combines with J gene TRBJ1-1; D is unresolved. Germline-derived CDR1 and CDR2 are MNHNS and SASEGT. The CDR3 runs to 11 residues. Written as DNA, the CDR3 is TGTCCCTGGAGGGTGAACACTGAAGCTTTCTTT. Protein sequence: CPWRVNTEAFF.

CDR3 in amino acids: CASSLGTSAEQFF. CDR3 bases: TGTGCCAGCAGCTTGGGGACTAGCGCAGAGCAGTTCTTC. The V and J genes are TRBV7-3 and TRBJ2-1; 10 bases match TRBD2. The length of the CDR3 is 13 residues. Germline values: CDR1 SGHTA, CDR2 FQGTGA. The junction had 3 bases not matched to a gene; V was cut back by 3 bases and J by 10 bases. Using reference TRBV7-3 and TRBJ2-1 for the parts outside the CDR3, the full variable domain is GAGVSQTPSNKVTEKGKYVELRCDPISGHTALYWYRQSLGQGPEFLIYFQGTGAADDSGLPNDRFFAVRPEGSVSTLKIQRTERGDSAVYLCASSLGTSAEQFFGPGTRLTVL.

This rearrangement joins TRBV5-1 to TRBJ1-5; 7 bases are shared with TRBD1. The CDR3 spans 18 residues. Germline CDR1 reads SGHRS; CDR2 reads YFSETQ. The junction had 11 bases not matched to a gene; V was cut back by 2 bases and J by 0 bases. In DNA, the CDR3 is TGCGCCAGCAGCTTCGGACAGGCGGCCTCCTTTAGCAATCAGCCCCAGCATTTT. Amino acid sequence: CASSFGQAASFSNQPQHF.

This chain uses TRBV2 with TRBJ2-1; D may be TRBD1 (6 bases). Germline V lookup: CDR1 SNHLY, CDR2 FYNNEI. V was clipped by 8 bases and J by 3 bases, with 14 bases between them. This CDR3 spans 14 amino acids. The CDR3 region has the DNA TGTGCCAGCCTTAGGACAGAAAGCTACAATGAGCAGTTCTTC. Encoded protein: CASLRTESYNEQFF. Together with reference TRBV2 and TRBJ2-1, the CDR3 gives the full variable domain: EPEVTQTPSHQVTQMGQEVILRCVPISNHLYFYWYRQILGQKVEFLVSFYNNEISEKSEIFDDQFSVERPDGSNFTLKIRSTKLEDSAMYFCASLRTESYNEQFFGPGTRLTVL.

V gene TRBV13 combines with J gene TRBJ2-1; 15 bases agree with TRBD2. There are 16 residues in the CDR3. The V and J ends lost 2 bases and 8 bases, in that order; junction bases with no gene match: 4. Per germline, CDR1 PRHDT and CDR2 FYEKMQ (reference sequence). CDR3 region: CASSLRGLAGGYEQFF. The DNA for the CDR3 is TGTGCCAGCAGCTTAAGGGGACTAGCGGGGGGTTATGAGCAGTTCTTC.

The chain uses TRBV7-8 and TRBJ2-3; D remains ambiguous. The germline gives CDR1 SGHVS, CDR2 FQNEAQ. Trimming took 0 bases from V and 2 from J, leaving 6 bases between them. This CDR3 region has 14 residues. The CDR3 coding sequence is TGTGCCAGCAGCTTAGCTGGCAACACAGATACGCAGTATTTT. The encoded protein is CASSLAGNTDTQYF.

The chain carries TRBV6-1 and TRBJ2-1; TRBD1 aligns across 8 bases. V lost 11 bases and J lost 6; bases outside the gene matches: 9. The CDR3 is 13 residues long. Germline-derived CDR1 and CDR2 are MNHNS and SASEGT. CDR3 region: CAGAGRGPNEQFF. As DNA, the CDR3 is TGTGCCGGGGCGGGCAGGGGGCCCAATGAGCAGTTCTTC.

The CDR3: CASSLGGTGSTDTQYF. The DNA of the CDR3 is TGTGCCAGCAGCTTGGGAGGGACAGGGAGCACAGATACGCAGTATTTT. The rearrangement uses TRBV5-4 and TRBJ2-3; 9 bases are shared with TRBD1. The germline CDR1 and CDR2 sequences are SGHNT and YYREEE (reference sequence). This CDR3 has 16 amino acids. Losses at the gene ends were 0 bases for V and 0 bases for J; bases not matched to a gene: 2.

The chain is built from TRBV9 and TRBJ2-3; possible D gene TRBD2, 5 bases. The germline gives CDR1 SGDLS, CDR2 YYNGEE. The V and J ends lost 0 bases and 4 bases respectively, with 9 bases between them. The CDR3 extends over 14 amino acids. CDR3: CASSVEVSADTQYF. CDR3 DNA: TGTGCCAGCAGCGTAGAGGTTAGCGCAGATACGCAGTATTTT.

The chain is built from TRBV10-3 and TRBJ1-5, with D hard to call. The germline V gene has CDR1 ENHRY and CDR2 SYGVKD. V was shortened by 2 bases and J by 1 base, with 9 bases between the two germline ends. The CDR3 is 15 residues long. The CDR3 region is CAISEVGLSNQPQHF. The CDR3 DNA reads TGTGCCATCAGTGAGGTTGGACTGAGCAATCAGCCCCAGCATTTT.

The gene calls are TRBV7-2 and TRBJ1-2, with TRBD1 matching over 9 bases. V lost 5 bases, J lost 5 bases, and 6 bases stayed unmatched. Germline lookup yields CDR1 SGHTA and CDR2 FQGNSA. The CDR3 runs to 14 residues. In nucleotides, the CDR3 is TGTGCCAGCAGCCAGGACAGGGGTGGATATGGCTACACCTTC. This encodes CASSQDRGGYGYTF.

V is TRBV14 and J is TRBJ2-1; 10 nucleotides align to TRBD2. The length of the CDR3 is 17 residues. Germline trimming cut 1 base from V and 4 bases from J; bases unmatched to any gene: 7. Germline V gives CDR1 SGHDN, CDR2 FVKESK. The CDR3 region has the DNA TGTGCCAGCAGCCAAGCCCACTATAGCGGGGGGTACAATGAGCAGTTCTTC. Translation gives CASSQAHYSGGYNEQFF.

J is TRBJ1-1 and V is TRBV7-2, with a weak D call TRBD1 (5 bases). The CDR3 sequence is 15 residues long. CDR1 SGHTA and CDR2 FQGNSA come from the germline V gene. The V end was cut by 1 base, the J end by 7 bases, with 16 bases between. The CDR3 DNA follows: TGTGCCAGCAGCTTAGGGGTAGGTGGGGGGTTTGAAGCTTTCTTT. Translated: CASSLGVGGGFEAFF.

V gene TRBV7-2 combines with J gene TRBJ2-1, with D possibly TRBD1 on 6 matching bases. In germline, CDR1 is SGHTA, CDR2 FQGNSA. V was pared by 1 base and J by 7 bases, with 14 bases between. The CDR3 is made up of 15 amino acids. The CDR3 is CASSLGGQFVNEQFF. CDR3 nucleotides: TGTGCCAGCAGCTTAGGCGGACAGTTTGTAAATGAGCAGTTCTTC.

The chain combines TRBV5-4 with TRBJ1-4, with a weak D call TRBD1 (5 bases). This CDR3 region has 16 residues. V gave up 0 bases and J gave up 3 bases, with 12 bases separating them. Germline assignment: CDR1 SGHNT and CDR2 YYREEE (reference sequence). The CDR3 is CASSLAGLPSNEKLFF. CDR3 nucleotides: TGTGCCAGCAGCTTGGCAGGGCTACCTTCTAATGAAAAACTGTTTTTT.

The CDR3 nucleotides are TGTGCCAGCAGCCTTGGCGGGGAGTCCTACAATGAGCAGTTCTTC. Its protein product is CASSLGGESYNEQFF. This rearrangement joins TRBV6-4 to TRBJ2-1, with D tentatively TRBD2 (6 bases). CDR1 and CDR2 (germline): MRHNA, SNTAGT. The CDR3 loop spans 15 amino acids. The V and J ends lost 6 bases and 1 base respectively, with 13 bases between them.

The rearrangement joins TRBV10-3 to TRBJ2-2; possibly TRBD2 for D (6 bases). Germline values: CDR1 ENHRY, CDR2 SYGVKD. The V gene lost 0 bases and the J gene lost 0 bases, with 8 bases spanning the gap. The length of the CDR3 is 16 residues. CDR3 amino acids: CAISESGLTNTGELFF. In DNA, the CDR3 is TGTGCCATCAGTGAGTCGGGACTGACGAACACCGGGGAGCTGTTTTTT.

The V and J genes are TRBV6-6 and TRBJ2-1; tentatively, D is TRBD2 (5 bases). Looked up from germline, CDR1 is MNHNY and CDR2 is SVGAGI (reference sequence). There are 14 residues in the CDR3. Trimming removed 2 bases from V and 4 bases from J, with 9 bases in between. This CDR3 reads CASSYRTGYNEQFF. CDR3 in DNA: TGTGCCAGCAGTTACCGGACGGGATACAATGAGCAGTTCTTC.

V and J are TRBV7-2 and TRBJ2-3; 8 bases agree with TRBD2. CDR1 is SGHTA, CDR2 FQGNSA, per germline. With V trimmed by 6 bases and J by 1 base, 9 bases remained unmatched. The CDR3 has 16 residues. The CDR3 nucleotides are TGTGCCAGCAGTCTCTCGGCGGGGGGACGCACAGATACGCAGTATTTT. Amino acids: CASSLSAGGRTDTQYF.

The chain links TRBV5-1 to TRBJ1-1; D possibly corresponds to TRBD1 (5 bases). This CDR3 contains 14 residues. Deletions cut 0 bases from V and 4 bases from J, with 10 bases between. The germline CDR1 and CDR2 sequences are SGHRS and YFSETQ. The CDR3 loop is CASSLAGGGTEAFF. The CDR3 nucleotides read TGCGCCAGCAGCTTGGCCGGGGGTGGCACTGAAGCTTTCTTT.

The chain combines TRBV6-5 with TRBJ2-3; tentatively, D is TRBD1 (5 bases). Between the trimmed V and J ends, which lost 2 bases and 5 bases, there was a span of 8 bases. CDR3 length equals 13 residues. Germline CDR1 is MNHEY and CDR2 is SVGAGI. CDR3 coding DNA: TGTGCCAGCAGTTACGCGACAGTAGATACGCAGTATTTT. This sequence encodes CASSYATVDTQYF.

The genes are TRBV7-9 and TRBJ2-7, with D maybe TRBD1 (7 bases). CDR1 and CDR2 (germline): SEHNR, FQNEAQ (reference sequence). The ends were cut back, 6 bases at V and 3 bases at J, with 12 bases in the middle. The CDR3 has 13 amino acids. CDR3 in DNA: TGTGCCAGCAGGAGACAGGGAGGCTACGAGCAGTACTTC. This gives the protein CASRRQGGYEQYF. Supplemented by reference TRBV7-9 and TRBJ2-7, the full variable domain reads DTGVSQNPRHKITKRGQNVTFRCDPISEHNRLYWYRQTLGQGPEFLTYFQNEAQLEKSRLLSDRFSAERPKGSFSTLEIQRTEQGDSAMYLCASRRQGGYEQYFGPGTRLTVT.

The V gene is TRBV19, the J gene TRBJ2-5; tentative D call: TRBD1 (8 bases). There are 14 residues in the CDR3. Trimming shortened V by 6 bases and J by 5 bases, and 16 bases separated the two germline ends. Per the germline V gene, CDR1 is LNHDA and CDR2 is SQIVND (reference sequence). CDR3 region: CASRSDRGGETQYF. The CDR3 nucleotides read TGTGCCAGTAGAAGCGACAGGGGAGGGGAGACCCAGTACTTC.

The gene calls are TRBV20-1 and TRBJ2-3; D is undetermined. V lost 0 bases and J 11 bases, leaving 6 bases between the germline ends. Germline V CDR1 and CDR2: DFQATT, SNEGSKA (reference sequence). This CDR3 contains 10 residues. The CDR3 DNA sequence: TGCAGTGCTAGAGACTACGGGCAGTATTTT. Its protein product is CSARDYGQYF.